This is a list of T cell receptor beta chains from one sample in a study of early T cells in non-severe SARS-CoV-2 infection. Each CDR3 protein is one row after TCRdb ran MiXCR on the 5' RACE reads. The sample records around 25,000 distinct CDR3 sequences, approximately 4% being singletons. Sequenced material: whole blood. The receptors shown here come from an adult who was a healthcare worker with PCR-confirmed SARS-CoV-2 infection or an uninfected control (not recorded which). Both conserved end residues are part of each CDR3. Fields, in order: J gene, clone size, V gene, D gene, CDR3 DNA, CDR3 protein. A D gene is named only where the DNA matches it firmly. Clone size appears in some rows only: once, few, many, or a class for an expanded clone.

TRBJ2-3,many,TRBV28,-,TGTGCCAGCAGTTTTCACCCTCCGGGCGGCACAGATACGCAGTATTTT,CASSFHPPGGTDTQYF
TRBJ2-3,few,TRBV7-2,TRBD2,TGTGCCAGCAGCTTAGATACTAGCGGGAGAACAGATACGCAGTATTTT,CASSLDTSGRTDTQYF
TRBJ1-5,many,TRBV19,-,TGTGCCAGTAGTCTGAACCCACAGGGTCTCATAAATCAGCCCCAGCATTTT,CASSLNPQGLINQPQHF
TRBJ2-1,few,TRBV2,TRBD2,TGTGCCAGCAGTCGGACTAGGTACAATGAGCAGTTCTTC,CASSRTRYNEQFF
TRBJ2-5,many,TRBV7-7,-,TGTGCTAGCAGCTTTGGCAGACAAGAGACCCAGTACTTC,CASSFGRQETQYF
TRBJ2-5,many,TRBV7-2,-,TGTGCCAGCAGCTTAGTTACCAGGGGAGGAGAGACCCAGTACTTC,CASSLVTRGGETQYF
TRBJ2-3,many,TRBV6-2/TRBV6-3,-,TGTGCCAGCAGTTTCCGGGGATCTTTCACAGATACGCAGTATTTT,CASSFRGSFTDTQYF
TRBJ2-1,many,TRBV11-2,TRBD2,TGTGCCAGCAGCTTATCGGTCCTAGCGGGGTCCAATGAGCAGTTCTTC,CASSLSVLAGSNEQFF
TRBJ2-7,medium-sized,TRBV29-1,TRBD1,TGCAGCGCCGCCCACGGACAGGGCCAAGAGCAGTACTTC,CSAAHGQGQEQYF
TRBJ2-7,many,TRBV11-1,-,TGTGCCAGCAGCTGGGGGCAGGCGACCTACGAGCAGTACTTC,CASSWGQATYEQYF
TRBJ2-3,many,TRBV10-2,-,TGCGCCAGCAGTACAACAGGGTGGAGCACAGATACGCAGTATTTT,CASSTTGWSTDTQYF
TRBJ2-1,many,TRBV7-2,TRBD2,TGTGCCAGCAGCTCCCACCTCGGACTAGCGGGAGGGGAGCAGTTCTTC,CASSSHLGLAGGEQFF
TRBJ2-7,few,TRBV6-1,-,TGTGCCAGCAGCCTCTATGGGGAACAGGCAAACGAGCAGTACTTC,CASSLYGEQANEQYF
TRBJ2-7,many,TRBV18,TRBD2,TGTGCCAGCTCACCACCCACTAGCGGAGCCTACGAGCAGTACTTC,CASSPPTSGAYEQYF
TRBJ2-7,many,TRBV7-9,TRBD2,TGTGCCAGCAGCTCGGGACTAGCGGGAGTAGGCGGCTCCTACGAGCAGTACTTC,CASSSGLAGVGGSYEQYF
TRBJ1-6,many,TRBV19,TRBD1,TGTGCCACCGCTGGACAGGGGTTCTCACCCCTCCACTTT,CATAGQGFSPLHF
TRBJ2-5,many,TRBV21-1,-,TGTGCCAGCAGCGCGATTCAAAGGACAGAACAAGAGACCCAGTACTTC,CASSAIQRTEQETQYF
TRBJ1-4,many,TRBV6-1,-,TGTGCCAGCAGTGACACCGTTGGACGATTTAATGAAAAACTGTTTTTT,CASSDTVGRFNEKLFF
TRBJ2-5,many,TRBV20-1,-,TGCAGCCCGAGGGTGAGCGCGAAGACCCAGTACTTC,CSPRVSAKTQYF
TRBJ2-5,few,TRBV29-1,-,TGCAGCGTTGAGTCCCGCTCCGAGACCCAGTACTTC,CSVESRSETQYF
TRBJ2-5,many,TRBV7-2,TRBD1,TGTGCCAGCAGCCTCGGGACAGGGGGTGGGCAAGAGACCCAGTACTTC,CASSLGTGGGQETQYF
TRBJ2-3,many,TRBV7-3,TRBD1,TGTGCCAGCAGCCCACAGGGGGGCACAGATACGCAGTATTTT,CASSPQGGTDTQYF
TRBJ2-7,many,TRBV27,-,TGTGCCAGCAGGAACCCGGGACCCTCTTACGAGCAGTACTTC,CASRNPGPSYEQYF
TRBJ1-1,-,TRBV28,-,TGTGCCAGCAGTTTCACTTCTCCGGGGAACACTGAAGCTTTCTTT,CASSFTSPGNTEAFF
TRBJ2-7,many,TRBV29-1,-,TGCAGCGTTGGGGACTGGTCCTACGAGCAGTACTTC,CSVGDWSYEQYF
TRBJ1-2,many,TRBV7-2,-,TGTGCCAGCAGCTTAGCGCTTGAGGGTTTCTACGGCTACACCTTC,CASSLALEGFYGYTF
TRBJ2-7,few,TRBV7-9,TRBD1,TGTGCCAGCAGCTTAGTTGTCGGACAGGGCGGCTACGAGCAGTACTTC,CASSLVVGQGGYEQYF
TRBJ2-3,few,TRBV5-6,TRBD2,TGTGCCAGCAGGAAAGGACTAGCGGGGACAGATACGCAGTATTTT,CASRKGLAGTDTQYF
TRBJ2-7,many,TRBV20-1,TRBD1,TGCAGTGCTAGGCCTCCAGACAGGGTGAACTACGAGCAGTACTTC,CSARPPDRVNYEQYF
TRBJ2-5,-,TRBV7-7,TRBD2,TGTGCTAGCAGCTTAGGACTAGCGGGAGCTGAGACCCAGTACTTC,CASSLGLAGAETQYF
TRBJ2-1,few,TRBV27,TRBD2,TGTGCCAGCAGTTTATCTACTAGCGGGAGAAATGAGCAGTTCTTC,CASSLSTSGRNEQFF
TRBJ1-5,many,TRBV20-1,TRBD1,TGCAGTGGGCTTCCAGGGGGAGGATTGGATCAGCCCCAGCATTTT,CSGLPGGGLDQPQHF
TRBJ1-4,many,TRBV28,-,TGTGCCAGCGGCGCAACTGATTTTAATGAAAAACTGTTTTTT,CASGATDFNEKLFF
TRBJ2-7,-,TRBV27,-,TGTGCCAGCAGTTTGATCGTAGGGGGAGAGCAGTACTTC,CASSLIVGGEQYF
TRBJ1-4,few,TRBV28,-,TGTGCCAGCAGAGGACAGACTAATGAAAAACTGTTTTTT,CASRGQTNEKLFF
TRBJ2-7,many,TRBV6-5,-,TGTGCCAGCGGAACGTTGGGGGCCTACGAGCAGTACTTC,CASGTLGAYEQYF
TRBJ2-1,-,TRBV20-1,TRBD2,TGCAGTGCTCAAAAGACTAGCGGGCGGTACAATGAGCAGTTCTTC,CSAQKTSGRYNEQFF